The sequence of this TCR beta chain was determined in a study of blood T cell repertoires in COVID-19. Overall study: Italy, Spain and the United States were the sources of the convalescent and acute COVID-19 samples. PBMCs, B-cell-depleted T cells, or T cells were the source of the cDNA or gDNA that made up the material.

This CDR3 is 16 amino acids long. Germline V gene data show CDR1 as WNHNN and CDR2 as SYGVQD (reference sequence). V shed 3 bases and J 6 bases; nucleotides not matched to a gene: 11. Original processing methods: For nucleated cells, counts were estimated from reference gene primer amplification. Profiled with immunoSEQ multiplex PCR; TCRdb holds only in-frame clones, not every one. From that table come the V and J calls and clone size; the DNA was used to work out D and trimming. The repertoire includes 140,000 or so clones, approximately 84% of them detected once, and around 5% sits in the top ten.

This receptor was identified in a human donor in a cohort sampled during active COVID-19. The specimen sequenced was peripheral blood. The rearrangement links TRBV10-1 to TRBJ2-7; TRBD1 matches at 10 bases. The CDR3 DNA sequence: TGCGCCAGCAGTGATATCCCGGGACAGGGGTTTTGCGAGCAGTACTTC. Translated: CASSDIPGQGFCEQYF.